The following is a T cell receptor beta chain sequence with its context. Its antigen is unknown. The CDR3 length is 14 residues. Germline V gives CDR1 KGHSH, CDR2 LQKENI. The V and J ends lost 0 bases and 4 bases respectively, with 9 bases between them. This specimen comes from a study of cytomegalovirus exposure and HLA in healthy donors. Study-wide findings and caveats: Per published accounts, TCR beta sequences correctly predicted the HLA-A and HLA-B alleles of most subjects. Immune exposure was documented only through CMV serostatus. The authors later found HLA-associated TCR beta chains more clonally expanded than equally common others.

Researchers ran the PCR with 60 Vbeta and 13 Jbeta primers. The protocol was immunoSEQ multiplex PCR, while the TCRdb copy is restricted to in-frame clones and leaves out a portion. The data show approximately 150,000 clones, with less than 85% seen just once and over 1.1% held by the top ten. Sequencing was performed on PBMCs. This sequence joins TRBV18 and TRBJ1-1, with D uncertain. This clonotype originated in a man aged 55-75 years in good health and CMV-seronegative. The CDR3 is CASSPPATSTEAFF. The DNA of the CDR3 is TGTGCCAGCTCACCACCAGCGACCTCCACTGAAGCTTTCTTT.